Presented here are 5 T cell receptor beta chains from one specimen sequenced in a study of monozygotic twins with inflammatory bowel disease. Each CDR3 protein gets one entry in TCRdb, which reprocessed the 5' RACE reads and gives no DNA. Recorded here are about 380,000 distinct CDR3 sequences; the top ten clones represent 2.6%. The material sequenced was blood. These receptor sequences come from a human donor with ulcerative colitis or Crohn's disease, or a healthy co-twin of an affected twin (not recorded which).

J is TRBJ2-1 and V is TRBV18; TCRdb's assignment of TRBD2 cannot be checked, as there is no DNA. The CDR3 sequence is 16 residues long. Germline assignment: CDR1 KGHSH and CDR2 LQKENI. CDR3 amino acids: CASSPLGRGAPAEQFF.

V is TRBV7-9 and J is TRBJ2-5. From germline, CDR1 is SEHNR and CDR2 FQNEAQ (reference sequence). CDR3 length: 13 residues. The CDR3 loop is CASSLEGRRAQYF.

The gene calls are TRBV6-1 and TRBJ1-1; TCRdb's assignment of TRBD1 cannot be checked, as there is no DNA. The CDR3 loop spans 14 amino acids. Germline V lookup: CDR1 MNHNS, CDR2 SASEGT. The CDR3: CASNYRGHRTEAFF.

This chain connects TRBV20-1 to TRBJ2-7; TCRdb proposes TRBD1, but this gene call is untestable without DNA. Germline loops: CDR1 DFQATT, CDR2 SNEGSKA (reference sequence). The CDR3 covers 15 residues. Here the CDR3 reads CSARSTGQSSYEQYF.

CDR3 protein: CASTLRGANVLTF. The chain combines TRBV12-3 or TRBV12-4 with TRBJ2-6; TCRdb outputs TRBD2, but without DNA this stays unchecked. CDR3 length: 13 residues.